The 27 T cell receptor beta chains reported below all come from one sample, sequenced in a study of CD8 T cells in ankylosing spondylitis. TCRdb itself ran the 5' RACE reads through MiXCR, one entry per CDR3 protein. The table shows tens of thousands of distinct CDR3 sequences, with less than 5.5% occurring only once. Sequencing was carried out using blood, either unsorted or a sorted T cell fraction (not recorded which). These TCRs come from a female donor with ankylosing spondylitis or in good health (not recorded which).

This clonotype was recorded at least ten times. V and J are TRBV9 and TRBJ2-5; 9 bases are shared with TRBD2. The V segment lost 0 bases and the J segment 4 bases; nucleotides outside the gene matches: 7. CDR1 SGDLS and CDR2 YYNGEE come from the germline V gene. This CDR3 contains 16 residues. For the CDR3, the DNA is TGTGCCAGCAGCGTAGCAGAAGGACTAGCGCCAGAGACCCAGTACTTC. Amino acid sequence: CASSVAEGLAPETQYF.

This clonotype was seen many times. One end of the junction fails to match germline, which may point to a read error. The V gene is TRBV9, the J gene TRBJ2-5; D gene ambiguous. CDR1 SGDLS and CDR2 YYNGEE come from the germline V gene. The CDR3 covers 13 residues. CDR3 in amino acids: CASSPGVQGTQYF. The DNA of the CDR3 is TGTGCCAGCAGTCCCGGCGTTCAAGGGACCCAGTACTTC.

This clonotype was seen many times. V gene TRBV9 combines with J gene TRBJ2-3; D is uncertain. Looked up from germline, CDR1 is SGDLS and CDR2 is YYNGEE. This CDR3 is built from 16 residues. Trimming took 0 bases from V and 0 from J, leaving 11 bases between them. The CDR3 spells CASSVGPLTSTDTQYF. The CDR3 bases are TGTGCCAGCAGCGTAGGGCCCTTGACTAGCACAGATACGCAGTATTTT.

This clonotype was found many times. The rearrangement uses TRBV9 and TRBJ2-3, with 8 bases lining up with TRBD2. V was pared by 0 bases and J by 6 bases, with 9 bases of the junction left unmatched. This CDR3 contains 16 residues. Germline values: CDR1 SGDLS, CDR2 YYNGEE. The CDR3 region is CASSVAPGGAQDTQYF. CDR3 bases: TGTGCCAGCAGCGTAGCTCCGGGGGGGGCCCAGGATACGCAGTATTTT.

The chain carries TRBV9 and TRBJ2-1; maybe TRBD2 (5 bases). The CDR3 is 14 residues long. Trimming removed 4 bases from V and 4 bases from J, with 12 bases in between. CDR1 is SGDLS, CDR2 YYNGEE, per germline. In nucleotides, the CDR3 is TGTGCCAGCAGCCTCAGAGGGCTTTACAATGAGCAGTTCTTC. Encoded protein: CASSLRGLYNEQFF.

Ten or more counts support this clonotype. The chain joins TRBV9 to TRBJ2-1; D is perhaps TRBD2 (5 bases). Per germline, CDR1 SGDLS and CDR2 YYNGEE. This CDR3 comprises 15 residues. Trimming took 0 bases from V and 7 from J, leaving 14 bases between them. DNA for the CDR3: TGTGCCAGCAGCGTAGAGGACTCCACGGCGAATGAGCAGTTCTTC. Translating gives CASSVEDSTANEQFF.

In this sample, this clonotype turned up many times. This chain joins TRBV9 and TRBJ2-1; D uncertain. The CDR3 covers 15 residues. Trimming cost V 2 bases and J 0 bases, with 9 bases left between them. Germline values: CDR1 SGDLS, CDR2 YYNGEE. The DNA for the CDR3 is TGTGCCAGCAGCGTGGCGGCGAGCTCCTACAATGAGCAGTTCTTC. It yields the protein CASSVAASSYNEQFF. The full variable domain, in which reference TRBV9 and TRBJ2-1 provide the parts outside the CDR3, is DSGVTQTPKHLITATGQRVTLRCSPRSGDLSVYWYQQSLDQGLQFLIQYYNGEERAKGNILERFSAQQFPDLHSELNLSSLELGDSALYFCASSVAASSYNEQFFGPGTRLTVL.

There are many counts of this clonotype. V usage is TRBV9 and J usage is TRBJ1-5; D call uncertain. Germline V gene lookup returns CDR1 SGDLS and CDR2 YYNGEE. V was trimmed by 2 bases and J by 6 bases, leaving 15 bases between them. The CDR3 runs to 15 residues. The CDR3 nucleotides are TGTGCCAGCAGCGTTGAGGACGGGGTGGGTCAGCCCCAGCATTTT. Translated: CASSVEDGVGQPQHF.

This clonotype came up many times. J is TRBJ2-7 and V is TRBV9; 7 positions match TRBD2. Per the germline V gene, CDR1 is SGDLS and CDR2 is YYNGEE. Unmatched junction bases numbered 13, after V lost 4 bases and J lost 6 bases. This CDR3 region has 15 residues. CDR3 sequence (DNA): TGTGCCAGCAGCCCCCGTGGACTAGAATTTGGCGAGCAGTACTTC. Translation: CASSPRGLEFGEQYF. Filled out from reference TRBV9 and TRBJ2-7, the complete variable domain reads DSGVTQTPKHLITATGQRVTLRCSPRSGDLSVYWYQQSLDQGLQFLIQYYNGEERAKGNILERFSAQQFPDLHSELNLSSLELGDSALYFCASSPRGLEFGEQYFGPGTRLTVT.

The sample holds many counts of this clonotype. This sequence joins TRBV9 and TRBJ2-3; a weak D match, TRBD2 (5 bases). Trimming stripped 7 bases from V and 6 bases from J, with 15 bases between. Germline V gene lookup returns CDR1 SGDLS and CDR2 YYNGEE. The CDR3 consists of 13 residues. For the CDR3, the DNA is TGTGCCAGCTCTCACGAGGGAAAGGATACGCAGTATTTT. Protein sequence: CASSHEGKDTQYF.

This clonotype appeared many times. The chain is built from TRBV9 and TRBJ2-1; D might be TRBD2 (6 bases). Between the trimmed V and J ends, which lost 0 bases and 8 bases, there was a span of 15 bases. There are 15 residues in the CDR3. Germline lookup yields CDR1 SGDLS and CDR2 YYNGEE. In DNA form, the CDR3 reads TGTGCCAGCAGCGTAGTAGGGACTTCCGGGTATGAGCAGTTCTTC. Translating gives CASSVVGTSGYEQFF.

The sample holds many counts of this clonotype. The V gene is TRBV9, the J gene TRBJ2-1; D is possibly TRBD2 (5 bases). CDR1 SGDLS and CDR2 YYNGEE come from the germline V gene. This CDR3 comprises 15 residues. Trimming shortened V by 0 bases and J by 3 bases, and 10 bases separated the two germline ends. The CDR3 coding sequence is TGTGCCAGCAGCGTAGCGTGGGAGTTCTACAATGAGCAGTTCTTC. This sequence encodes CASSVAWEFYNEQFF.

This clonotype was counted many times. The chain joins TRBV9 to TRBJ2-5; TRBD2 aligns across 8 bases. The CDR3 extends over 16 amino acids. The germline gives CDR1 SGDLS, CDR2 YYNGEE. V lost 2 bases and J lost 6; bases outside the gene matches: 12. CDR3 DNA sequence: TGTGCCAGCAGCGTCAGTAGCGGGATTGAGGGGAAGACCCAGTACTTC. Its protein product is CASSVSSGIEGKTQYF.

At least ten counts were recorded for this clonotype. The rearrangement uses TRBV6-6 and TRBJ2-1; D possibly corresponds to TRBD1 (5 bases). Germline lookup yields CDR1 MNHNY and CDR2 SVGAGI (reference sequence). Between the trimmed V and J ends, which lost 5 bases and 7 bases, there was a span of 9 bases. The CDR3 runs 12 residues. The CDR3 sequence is CASSGAGNEQFF. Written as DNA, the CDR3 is TGTGCCAGCAGTGGGGCTGGGAATGAGCAGTTCTTC.

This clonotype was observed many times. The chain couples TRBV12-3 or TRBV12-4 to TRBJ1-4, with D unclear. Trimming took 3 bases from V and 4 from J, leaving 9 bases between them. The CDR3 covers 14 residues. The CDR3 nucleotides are TGTGCCAGCAGTTTGTCTCCAGATAATGAAAAACTGTTTTTT. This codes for CASSLSPDNEKLFF.

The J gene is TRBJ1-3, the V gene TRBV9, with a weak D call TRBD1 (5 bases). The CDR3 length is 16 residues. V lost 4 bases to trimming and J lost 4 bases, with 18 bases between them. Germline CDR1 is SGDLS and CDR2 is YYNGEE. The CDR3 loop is CASSQGAGKYGNTIYF. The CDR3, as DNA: TGTGCCAGCAGCCAAGGGGCGGGGAAGTACGGAAACACCATATATTTT. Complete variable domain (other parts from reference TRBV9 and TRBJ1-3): DSGVTQTPKHLITATGQRVTLRCSPRSGDLSVYWYQQSLDQGLQFLIQYYNGEERAKGNILERFSAQQFPDLHSELNLSSLELGDSALYFCASSQGAGKYGNTIYFGEGSWLTVV.

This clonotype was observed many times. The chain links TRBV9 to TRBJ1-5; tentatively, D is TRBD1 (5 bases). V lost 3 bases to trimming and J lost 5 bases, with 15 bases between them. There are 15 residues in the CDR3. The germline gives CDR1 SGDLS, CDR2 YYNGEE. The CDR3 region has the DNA TGTGCCAGCAGCGCCTCGGGGGGGTTGGATCAGCCCCAGCATTTT. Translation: CASSASGGLDQPQHF.

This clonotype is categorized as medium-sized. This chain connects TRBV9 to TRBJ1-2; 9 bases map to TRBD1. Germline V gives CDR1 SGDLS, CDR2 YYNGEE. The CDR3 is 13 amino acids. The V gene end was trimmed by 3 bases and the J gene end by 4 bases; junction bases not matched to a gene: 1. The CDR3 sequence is CASSATGGYGYTF. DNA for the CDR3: TGTGCCAGCAGCGCGACAGGGGGCTATGGCTACACCTTC.

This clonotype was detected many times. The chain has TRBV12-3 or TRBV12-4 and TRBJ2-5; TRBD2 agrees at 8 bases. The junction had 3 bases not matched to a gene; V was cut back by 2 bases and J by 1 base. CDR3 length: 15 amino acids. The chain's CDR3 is CASSLRAGAQETQYF. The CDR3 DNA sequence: TGTGCCAGCAGTTTAAGAGCGGGGGCCCAAGAGACCCAGTACTTC.

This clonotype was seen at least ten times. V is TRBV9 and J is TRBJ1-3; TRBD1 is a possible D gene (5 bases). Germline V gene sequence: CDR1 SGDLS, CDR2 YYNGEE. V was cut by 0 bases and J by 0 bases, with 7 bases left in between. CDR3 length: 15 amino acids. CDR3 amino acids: CASSVEGISGNTIYF. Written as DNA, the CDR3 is TGTGCCAGCAGCGTAGAGGGGATCTCTGGAAACACCATATATTTT.

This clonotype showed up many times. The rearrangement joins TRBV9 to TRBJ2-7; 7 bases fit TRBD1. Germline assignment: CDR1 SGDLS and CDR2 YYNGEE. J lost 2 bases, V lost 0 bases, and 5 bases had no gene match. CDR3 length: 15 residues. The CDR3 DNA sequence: TGTGCCAGCAGCGTAGGGACAGGCCAGCCCTACGAGCAGTACTTC. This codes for CASSVGTGQPYEQYF.

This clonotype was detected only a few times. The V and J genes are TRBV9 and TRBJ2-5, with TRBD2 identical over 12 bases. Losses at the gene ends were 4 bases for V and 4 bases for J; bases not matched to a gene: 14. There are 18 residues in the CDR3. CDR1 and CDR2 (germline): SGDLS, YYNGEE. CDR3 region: CASSPGLAGISGLETQYF. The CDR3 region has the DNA TGTGCCAGCAGCCCCGGACTAGCGGGAATATCTGGGCTAGAGACCCAGTACTTC.

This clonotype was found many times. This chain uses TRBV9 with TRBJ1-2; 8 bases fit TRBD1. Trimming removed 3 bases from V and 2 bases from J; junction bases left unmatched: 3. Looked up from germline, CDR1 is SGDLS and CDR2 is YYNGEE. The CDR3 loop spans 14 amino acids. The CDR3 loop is CASSATGANYGYTF. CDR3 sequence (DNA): TGTGCCAGCAGCGCGACAGGGGCGAACTATGGCTACACCTTC.

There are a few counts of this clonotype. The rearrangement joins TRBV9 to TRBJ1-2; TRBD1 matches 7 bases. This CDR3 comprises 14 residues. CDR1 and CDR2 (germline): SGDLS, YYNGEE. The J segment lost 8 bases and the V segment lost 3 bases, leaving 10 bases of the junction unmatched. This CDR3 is CASSAGGGAGGYTF. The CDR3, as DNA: TGTGCCAGCAGCGCAGGAGGGGGCGCGGGGGGCTACACCTTC.

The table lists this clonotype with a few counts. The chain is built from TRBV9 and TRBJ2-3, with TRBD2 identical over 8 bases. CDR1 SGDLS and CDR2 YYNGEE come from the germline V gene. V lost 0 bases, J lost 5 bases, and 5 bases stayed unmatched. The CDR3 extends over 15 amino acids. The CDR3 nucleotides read TGTGCCAGCAGCGTAGCGGGGGGGCAGGGAGATACGCAGTATTTT. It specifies CASSVAGGQGDTQYF.

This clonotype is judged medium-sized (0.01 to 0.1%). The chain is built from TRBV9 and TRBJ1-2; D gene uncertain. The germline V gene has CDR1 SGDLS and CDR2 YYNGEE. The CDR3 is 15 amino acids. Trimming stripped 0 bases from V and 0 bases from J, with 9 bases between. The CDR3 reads CASSVGPEPNYGYTF. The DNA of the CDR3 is TGTGCCAGCAGCGTAGGGCCGGAGCCTAACTATGGCTACACCTTC.

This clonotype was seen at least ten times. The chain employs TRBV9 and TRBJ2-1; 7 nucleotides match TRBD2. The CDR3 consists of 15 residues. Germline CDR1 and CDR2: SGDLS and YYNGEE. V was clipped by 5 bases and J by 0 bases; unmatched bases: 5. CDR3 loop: CASSAGVPSYNEQFF. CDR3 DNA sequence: TGTGCCAGCAGTGCGGGGGTCCCCTCCTACAATGAGCAGTTCTTC.